This TCR beta chain was recovered during a study of blood T cells in healthy people across ages. V lost 3 bases and J 4 bases, leaving 7 bases between the germline ends. CDR1 LGHNT and CDR2 FRNRAP come from the germline V gene. The CDR3 spans 13 residues. Combining a sample-barcoded 5' primer with a J-beta primer mix, a second PCR ran for roughly 7 to 12 cycles. TCRdb processed the 5' RACE reads anew with MiXCR; each CDR3 protein has one entry. The table has some 1,800,000 distinct CDR3 sequences, about two fifths seen once. The receptor's source is a human donor in good health. This chain joins TRBV12-5 and TRBJ1-5; tentative D call: TRBD1 (5 bases). The material sequenced was blood. CDR3 bases: TGTGCTAGTGGTTTAGAGGGGAATCAGCCCCAGCATTTT. Its protein product is CASGLEGNQPQHF. The full variable domain, rest sourced from reference TRBV12-5 and TRBJ1-5, is DARVTQTPRHKVTEMGQEVTMRCQPILGHNTVFWYRQTMMQGLELLAYFRNRAPLDDSGMPKDRFSAEMPDATLATLKIQPSEPRDSAVYFCASGLEGNQPQHFGDGTRLSIL.